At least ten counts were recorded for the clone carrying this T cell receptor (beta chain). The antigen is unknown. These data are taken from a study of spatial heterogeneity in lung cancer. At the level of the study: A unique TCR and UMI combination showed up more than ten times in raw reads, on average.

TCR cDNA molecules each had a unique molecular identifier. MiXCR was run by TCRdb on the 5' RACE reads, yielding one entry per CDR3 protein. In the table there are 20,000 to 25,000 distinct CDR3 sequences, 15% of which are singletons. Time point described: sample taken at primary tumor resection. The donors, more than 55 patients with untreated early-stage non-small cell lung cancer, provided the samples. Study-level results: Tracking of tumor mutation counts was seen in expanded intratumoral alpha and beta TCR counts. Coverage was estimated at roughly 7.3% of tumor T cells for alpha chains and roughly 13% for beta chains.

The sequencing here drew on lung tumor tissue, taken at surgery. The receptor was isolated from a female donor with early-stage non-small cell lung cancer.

The CDR3 region is CAIRRDSSYNEQFF. The DNA of the CDR3 is TGTGCCATAAGGCGGGACAGCTCCTACAATGAGCAGTTCTTC. The V call is TRBV6-6, the J call TRBJ2-1; tentatively, D is TRBD1 (7 bases). This CDR3 has 14 amino acids. The V gene's germline CDR1 is MNHNY and CDR2 SVGAGI (reference sequence). Trimming shortened V by 10 bases and J by 0 bases, and 13 bases separated the two germline ends.